This T cell receptor beta chain was sequenced for a study of blood T cells in healthy people across ages. Study context: Capture by template switching was about one barcoded beta molecule per two T cells.

Primed by a sample-barcoded 5' primer and a J-beta primer mix, a second PCR proceeded for about 7 to 12 cycles. TCRdb passed the 5' RACE reads through MiXCR, listing each CDR3 protein once. The data contain about 750,000 distinct CDR3 sequences, 53% of them singletons. The CDR3 is 13 residues long. In germline, CDR1 is MNHEY, CDR2 SMNVEV (reference sequence). V gave up 4 bases and J gave up 14 bases, with 19 bases separating them. This clonotype was seen a handful of times. This chain uses TRBV27 with TRBJ2-3, with D possibly matching TRBD2 (6 bases). Sequencing input: blood. This TCR was sampled from an elderly man in good health. This chain's CDR3 is CASSSRGGRYAYF. The CDR3 DNA reads as TGTGCCAGCAGTTCCCGAGGAGGGAGATACGCGTATTTT.